This T cell receptor (beta chain) is from a study of blood T cell repertoires in COVID-19. Study overall: Some COVID-19 samples were acute and others convalescent; all came from the United States, Italy and Spain. The cDNA or gDNA used as material had been derived from T cells, B-cell-depleted T cells, or PBMCs.

Source study methods: Amplifying reference gene primers gave estimates of nucleated cell counts. Measured with immunoSEQ multiplex PCR; TCRdb has only the in-frame clones, and not every one. V and J calls and clone size follow that table, whereas D and trimming were derived from the DNA. The sample lists roughly 16,000 clones; about 81% were seen once. The ends were cut back, 5 bases at V and 5 bases at J, with 17 bases in the middle. CDR1 is MGHDK and CDR2 is SYGVNS in the germline V gene. CDR3 length: 15 amino acids. The TCR comes from a man aged 55 to 70 with acute or convalescent COVID-19. The specimen was peripheral blood. The chain carries TRBV25-1 and TRBJ2-3; D unclear. The CDR3 DNA sequence: TGTGCCAGCAGTCCCGCCGGGTCCCCTGGAGATACGCAGTATTTT. Amino acids: CASSPAGSPGDTQYF.